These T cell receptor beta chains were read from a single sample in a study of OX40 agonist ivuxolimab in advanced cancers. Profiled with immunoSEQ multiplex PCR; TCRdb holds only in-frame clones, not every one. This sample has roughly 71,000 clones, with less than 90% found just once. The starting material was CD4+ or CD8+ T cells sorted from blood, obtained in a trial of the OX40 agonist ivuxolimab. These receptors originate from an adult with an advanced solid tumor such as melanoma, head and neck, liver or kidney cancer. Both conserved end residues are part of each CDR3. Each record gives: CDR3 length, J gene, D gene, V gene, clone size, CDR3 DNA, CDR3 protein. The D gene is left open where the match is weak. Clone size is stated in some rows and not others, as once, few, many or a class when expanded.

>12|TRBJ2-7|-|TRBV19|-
TGTGCCAGTAGTAAGGGGAAGAGGGAGCAGTACTTC
CASSKGKREQYF
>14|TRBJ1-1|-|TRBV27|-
TGTGCCAGCAGTTTCCGGGGTGGGGGAGGGAGAGCTTTCTTT
CASSFRGGGGRAFF
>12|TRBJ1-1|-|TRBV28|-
TGTGCCAGCGTAAGGTTAAACACTGAAGCTTTCTTT
CASVRLNTEAFF
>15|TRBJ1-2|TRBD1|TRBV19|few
TGTGCCAGTAGTATAGATCCCGGGACAGTGGCTGGCTACACCTTC
CASSIDPGTVAGYTF
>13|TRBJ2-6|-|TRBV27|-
TGTGCCAGCAGACGGTCTGGGGCCAACGTCCTGACTTTC
CASRRSGANVLTF
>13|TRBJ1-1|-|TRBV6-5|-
TGTGCCAGCAGTCGCACCAGGGGAGCACAAGCTTTCTTT
CASSRTRGAQAFF
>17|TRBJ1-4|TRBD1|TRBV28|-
TGTGCCAGCAGTTCCTCGGGACAGGGGACTGACAATGAAAAACTGTTTTTT
CASSSSGQGTDNEKLFF
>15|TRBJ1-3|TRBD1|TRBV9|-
TGTGCCAGCAGCAGACAGGGGGCCTTTTTCAACACCATATATTTT
CASSRQGAFFNTIYF
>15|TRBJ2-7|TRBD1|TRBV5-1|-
TGCGCCAGCAGCTTGACCGCGGGACAGGTCTACGAGCAGTACTTC
CASSLTAGQVYEQYF
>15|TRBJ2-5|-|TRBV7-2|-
TGTGCCAGCAGCTGGGTAAGGGACAACCAAGAGACCCAGTACTTC
CASSWVRDNQETQYF
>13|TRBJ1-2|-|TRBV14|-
TGTGCCAGCAGCCAGGAGATACACTATGGCTACACCTTC
CASSQEIHYGYTF
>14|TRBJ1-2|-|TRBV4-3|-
TGCGCCAGCAGCCAAGATGTCGGGGACTATGGCTACACCTTC
CASSQDVGDYGYTF
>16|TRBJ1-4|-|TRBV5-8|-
TGTGCCAGCAGCGCCAGGGAGGGACCCATCCTGAAAAAACTGTTTTTT
CASSAREGPILKKLFF
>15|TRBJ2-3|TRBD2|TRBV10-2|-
TGCGCCAGCAGTGATTTCAGCGGGGCCACAGATACGCAGTATTTT
CASSDFSGATDTQYF
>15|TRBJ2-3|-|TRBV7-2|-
TGTGCCAGCAGCCCGCTAATAGGCGTGGGGAATACGCAGTATTTT
CASSPLIGVGNTQYF
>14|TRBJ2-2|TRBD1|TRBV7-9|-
TGTGCCAGCATCCGGACAGGGAACACCGGGGAGCTGTTTTTT
CASIRTGNTGELFF
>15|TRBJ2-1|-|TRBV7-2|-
TGTGCCAGCAGTACCCGGGTCCCCCCTTACAATGAGCAGTTCTTC
CASSTRVPPYNEQFF
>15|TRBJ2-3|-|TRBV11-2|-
TGTGCCAGCAGCTTAGACGGGGCACGCACAGATACGCAGTATTTT
CASSLDGARTDTQYF
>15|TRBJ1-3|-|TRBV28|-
TGTGCCAGCAGTCGGGGGGGAAAGGCTGGAAACACCATATATTTT
CASSRGGKAGNTIYF
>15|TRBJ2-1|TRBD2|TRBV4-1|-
TGCGCCAGCAGATCGGCGCTAGCGGGTTACAATGAGCAGTTCTTC
CASRSALAGYNEQFF
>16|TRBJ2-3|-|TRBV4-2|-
TGTGCCAGCACCCAGTCGGGGCTAGCACCTTCAGATACGCAGTATTTT
CASTQSGLAPSDTQYF
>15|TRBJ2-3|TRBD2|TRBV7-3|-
TGTGCCAGCAGCTCCAGCGGGGGGGACACAGATACGCAGTATTTT
CASSSSGGDTDTQYF
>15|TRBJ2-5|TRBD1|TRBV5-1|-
TGCGCCAGCAGCCGTGACAGGGGACTTCAAGAGACCCAGTACTTC
CASSRDRGLQETQYF
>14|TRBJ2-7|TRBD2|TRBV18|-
TGTGCCAGCTCACCGGGACTAGCGGGAGTCGAGCAGTACTTC
CASSPGLAGVEQYF
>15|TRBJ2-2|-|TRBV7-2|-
TGTGCCAGCAGCTTAGTTCTAGCTTCAAACGGGGAGCTGTTTTTT
CASSLVLASNGELFF
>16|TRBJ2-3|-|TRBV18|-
TGTGCCAGCTCACTGCTCCCCGGACAGTTTTCAGATACGCAGTATTTT
CASSLLPGQFSDTQYF
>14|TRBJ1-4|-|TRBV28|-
TGTGCCAGCAGTTTGGAGAGTACTTATGAAAAACTGTTTTTT
CASSLESTYEKLFF
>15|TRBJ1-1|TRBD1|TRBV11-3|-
TGTGCCAGCAGCCCGAACACAGGGGTAAACACTGAAGCTTTCTTT
CASSPNTGVNTEAFF
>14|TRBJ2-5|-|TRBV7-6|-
TGTGCCAGCCAGGCCCAGGGCCTAAGTCGGACCCAGTACTTC
CASQAQGLSRTQYF
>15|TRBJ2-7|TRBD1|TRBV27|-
TGTGCCAGCAGTTTAAAGCGACAGGGCACCTACGAGCAGTACTTC
CASSLKRQGTYEQYF
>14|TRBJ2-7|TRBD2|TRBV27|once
TGTGCCAGCAGGCTAGCGGGAGGTCCCTACGAGCAGTACTTC
CASRLAGGPYEQYF
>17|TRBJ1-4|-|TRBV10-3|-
TGTGCCATCAGTGAGTCGAGTACGCCAGGCACTAATGAAAAACTGTTTTTT
CAISESSTPGTNEKLFF
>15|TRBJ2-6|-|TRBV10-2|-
TGCGCCAGCAGTGATGTCCGATCTGGGGCCAACGTCCTGACTTTC
CASSDVRSGANVLTF
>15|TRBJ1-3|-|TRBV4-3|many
TGCGCCAGCAGCGAATCACAGGTCTCTGGAAACACCATATATTTT
CASSESQVSGNTIYF
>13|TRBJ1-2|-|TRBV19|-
TGTGCCAGTAGTAAAGGGAGGGACTATGGCTACACCTTC
CASSKGRDYGYTF
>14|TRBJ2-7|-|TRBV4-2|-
TGTGCCAGCAGCCCAAACAGGGATTCCTACGAGCAGTACTTC
CASSPNRDSYEQYF
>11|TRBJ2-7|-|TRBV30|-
TGTGCCCTATCGACCGGTTACGAGCAGTACTTC
CALSTGYEQYF
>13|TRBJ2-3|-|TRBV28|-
TGTGCCAGCAGTTTACAATTAACAGATACGCAGTATTTT
CASSLQLTDTQYF
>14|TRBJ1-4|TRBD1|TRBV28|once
TGTGCCAGCAGCTCGGGACAGGGGGTCGAAAAACTGTTTTTT
CASSSGQGVEKLFF
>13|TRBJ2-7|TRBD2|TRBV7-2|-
TGTGCCAGCAGCTCGGGACTAGCGGGAGGGCCGCACTTC
CASSSGLAGGPHF
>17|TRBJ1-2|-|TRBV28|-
TGTGCCAGCAGTTTACCCAGGACAGTCCCGGGAATAGGTGGCTACACCTTC
CASSLPRTVPGIGGYTF
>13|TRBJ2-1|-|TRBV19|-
TGTGCCAGTAGTATAGGGGAAGGGAATGAGCAGTTCTTC
CASSIGEGNEQFF
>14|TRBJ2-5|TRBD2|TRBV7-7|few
TGTGCTAGCAGCTTAAGCGGGGGCCAAGAGACCCAGTACTTC
CASSLSGGQETQYF
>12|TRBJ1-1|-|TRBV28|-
TGTGCCAGCAGTCCCTCGGGGTTCAGCGCTTTCTTT
CASSPSGFSAFF
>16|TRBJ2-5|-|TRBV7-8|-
TGTGCCAGCAGCTTATCAGTGGTGTTAGTACGAGAGACCCAGTACTTC
CASSLSVVLVRETQYF
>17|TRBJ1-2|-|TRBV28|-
TGTGCCAGCAGTTTGGGCCCCAGGGGTTTAACTAACTATGGCTACACCTTC
CASSLGPRGLTNYGYTF
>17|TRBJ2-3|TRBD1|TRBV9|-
TGTGCCAGCAGCCCCGGGACAGGGACCTCTAGCACAGATACGCAGTATTTT
CASSPGTGTSSTDTQYF
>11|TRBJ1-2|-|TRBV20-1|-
TGCAGTGCTAGCCTGCCCTATGGCTACACCTTC
CSASLPYGYTF
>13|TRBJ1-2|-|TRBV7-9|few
TGTGCCAGCAGCCGGGGGACAACCTATGGCTACACCTTC
CASSRGTTYGYTF
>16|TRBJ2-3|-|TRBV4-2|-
TGTGCCAGCAGCCAAGAACTTGCGGGCGTCACAGATACGCAGTATTTT
CASSQELAGVTDTQYF
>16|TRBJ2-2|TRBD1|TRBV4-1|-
TGCGCCAGCAGCCAGGAACAGGGGCCCTACACCGGGGAGCTGTTTTTT
CASSQEQGPYTGELFF
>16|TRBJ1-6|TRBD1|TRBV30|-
TGTGCCTGGACCGGGACAGGGGGGTATGGGAATTCACCCCTCCACTTT
CAWTGTGGYGNSPLHF
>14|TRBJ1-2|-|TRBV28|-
TGTGCCAGCAGCTCCCTAGGGCGGGCCGGGGGCTACACCTTC
CASSSLGRAGGYTF